This TCR beta chain was identified in a study of stem cell transplantation in POMP-related autoinflammatory disease. PRAID featured immunodeficiency plus autoinflammation. In the case of this clone: As yet, its antigen is unknown.

Study results and caveats: A trend toward lower repertoire diversity and greater clonality appeared in every analyzed T-cell subset of PRAID patients.

The data were produced by immunoSEQ multiplex PCR, yet TCRdb's version contains in-frame clones alone and is incomplete. The table has 25,000 to 30,000 clones, 82% seen once. The sequences come from CD4+ T cells from PBMCs, collected before stem cell transplantation. The clonotype comes from a human donor with POMP-related autoinflammation and immune dysregulation (PRAID).

CDR3 DNA sequence: TGTGCCAGCAGCCAAAATCCCCCTGGGCGGGGACAAGAGACCCAGTACTTC. Protein product: CASSQNPPGRGQETQYF. The chain recombines TRBV14 with TRBJ2-5; D may be TRBD2 (6 bases). The CDR3 has 17 amino acids. Trimming took 2 bases from V and 2 from J, leaving 18 bases between them. Germline CDR1 and CDR2: SGHDN and FVKESK. Complete variable domain (other parts from reference TRBV14 and TRBJ2-5): EAGVTQFPSHSVIEKGQTVTLRCDPISGHDNLYWYRRVMGKEIKFLLHFVKESKQDESGMPNNRFLAERTGGTYSTLKVQPAELEDSGVYFCASSQNPPGRGQETQYFGPGTRLLVL.